A single sample is the source of the 24 T cell receptor beta chains below, sequenced in a study of spatial heterogeneity in lung cancer (dated by TCRdb to about 2019). Receptor amplification or capture employed 5' RACE. The run used a NextSeq 500. TCRdb reanalyzed the raw reads on its own, using fastp at Q25 for trimming and MiXCR for clone calling, and kept in-frame beta chains. All rows with the same CDR3 protein become a single entry with the most common DNA and genes. This sample lists about 38,000 distinct CDR3 sequences; less than 6% were detected once. Of the sample, under 14% is held by the ten largest clones. The time point label for this specimen denotes: sample taken at primary tumor resection. For TCR sequencing, whole RNA was extracted from tumor and nontumor lung tissue, or from cryopreserved PBMC samples, and no cell sorting was done. The source material was PBMCs, sampled at surgery. The source of these receptors is a male donor with early-stage non-small cell lung cancer.

This rearrangement joins TRBV5-1 to TRBJ2-5; TRBD2 matches at 8 bases. CDR3 length: 15 amino acids. Looked up from germline, CDR1 is SGHRS and CDR2 is YFSETQ. V lost 4 bases, J lost 7 bases, and 12 bases stayed unmatched. The CDR3 bases are TGCGCCAGCAGCCCGTTGAGTAGCGGGGATGGGACCCAGTACTTC. It translates to CASSPLSSGDGTQYF.

This clonotype was detected ten times or more. J is TRBJ2-3 and V is TRBV7-2; D gene uncertain. The germline V and J ends were trimmed by 1 base and 0 bases, with 5 bases remaining between them. Germline V gene sequence: CDR1 SGHTA, CDR2 FQGNSA. This CDR3 is built from 14 residues. The CDR3 DNA is TGTGCCAGCAGCTTAGATGACAGCACAGATACGCAGTATTTT. Translated: CASSLDDSTDTQYF.

This clonotype was observed many times. This rearrangement joins TRBV7-9 to TRBJ1-2; D gene uncertain. The CDR3 totals 14 residues. CDR1 is SEHNR, CDR2 FQNEAQ, per germline (reference sequence). Between the trimmed V and J ends, which lost 5 bases and 5 bases, there was a span of 15 bases. CDR3 sequence: CASSPPGRAYGYTF. Written as DNA, the CDR3 is TGTGCCAGCAGCCCACCCGGGAGGGCATATGGCTACACCTTC.

This clonotype was seen ten or more times. The V and J genes are TRBV20-1 and TRBJ1-1; weak D call: TRBD1 (6 bases). Germline assignment: CDR1 DFQATT and CDR2 SNEGSKA (reference sequence). The CDR3 sequence is 13 residues long. The germline V and J ends were trimmed by 0 bases and 11 bases, with 16 bases remaining between them. CDR3 DNA sequence: TGCAGTGCTAGAGATCAGACGGCAAGGGGGGCTTTCTTT. This translates into CSARDQTARGAFF.

This clonotype was recorded at least ten times. This chain connects TRBV29-1 to TRBJ1-2; D perhaps matches TRBD1 (6 bases). V lost 3 bases to trimming and J lost 3 bases, with 11 bases between them. Germline CDR1 reads SQVTM; CDR2 reads ANQGSEA. The CDR3 is 13 residues long. CDR3 amino acids: CSVDEKGDYGYTF. CDR3 coding DNA: TGCAGCGTTGACGAGAAGGGGGACTATGGCTACACCTTC.

This clonotype has ten or more counts. CDR3 DNA: TGTGCCAGCAGCCCCGGGACACCCTACGTGGAGCAGTACTTC. It encodes CASSPGTPYVEQYF. The chain links TRBV5-6 to TRBJ2-7, with TRBD1 as a possible D gene (6 bases). Germline V gene sequence: CDR1 SGHDT, CDR2 YYEEEE. The CDR3 runs 14 residues. The ends were cut back, 4 bases at V and 7 bases at J, with 18 bases in the middle.

This clonotype has ten or more counts. The chain employs TRBV7-3 and TRBJ2-4, with 7 bases fitting TRBD2. CDR1 SGHTA and CDR2 FQGTGA come from the germline V gene. V dropped 5 bases and J dropped 0; count of bases not matched to a gene: 19. The CDR3 extends over 20 amino acids. The CDR3 DNA reads TGTGCCAGCAGCCCCGGGAGGCAGGGTGTCGGCCGTTTAGCCAAAAACATTCAGTACTTC. Its translation: CASSPGRQGVGRLAKNIQYF. Using reference TRBV7-3 and TRBJ2-4 for the parts outside the CDR3, the full variable domain is GAGVSQTPSNKVTEKGKYVELRCDPISGHTALYWYRQSLGQGPEFLIYFQGTGAADDSGLPNDRFFAVRPEGSVSTLKIQRTERGDSAVYLCASSPGRQGVGRLAKNIQYFGAGTRLSVL.

This clonotype was seen more than once but under ten times. The rearrangement uses TRBV30 and TRBJ1-5; 10 nucleotides align to TRBD1. With 2 bases clipped from V and 3 bases from J, the junction kept 4 bases outside the gene matches. The CDR3 has 15 amino acids. Germline-derived CDR1 and CDR2 are GTSNPN and SVGIG (reference sequence). The CDR3 sequence: CAWSWGQGINQPQHF. The CDR3 DNA sequence: TGTGCCTGGAGTTGGGGACAGGGGATCAATCAGCCCCAGCATTTT.

This clonotype was seen many times. The rearrangement joins TRBV18 to TRBJ2-6, with a tentative D call TRBD1 (5 bases). Germline values: CDR1 KGHSH, CDR2 LQKENI. This CDR3 contains 17 residues. The germline V and J ends were trimmed by 2 bases and 1 base, with 12 bases remaining between them. The CDR3 nucleotides are TGTGCCAGCTCACCATCCAGGGCAGGGTCTGGGGCCAACGTCCTGACTTTC. Translating it yields CASSPSRAGSGANVLTF.

This clonotype was recorded many times. V usage is TRBV2 and J usage is TRBJ1-5, with D possibly being TRBD1 (5 bases). CDR1 and CDR2 from the germline V gene are SNHLY and FYNNEI. The CDR3 runs 14 residues. V was pared by 3 bases and J by 5 bases, with 11 bases between. For the CDR3, the DNA is TGTGCCAGCAGTGAGCGCAGGGACCATCAGCCCCAGCATTTT. As protein: CASSERRDHQPQHF.

This clonotype was detected only a few times. This CDR3 reads CASSIGTGAQGEQYF. In nucleotides, the CDR3 is TGTGCCAGCAGCATTGGGACAGGTGCCCAGGGAGAGCAGTACTTC. The chain links TRBV11-2 to TRBJ2-7; 8 nucleotides match TRBD1. Germline CDR1 is SGHAT and CDR2 is FQNNGV. The J segment lost 7 bases and the V segment lost 5 bases, leaving 13 bases of the junction unmatched. CDR3 size: 15 residues. Variable domain in full (rest from reference TRBV11-2 and TRBJ2-7): EAGVAQSPRYKIIEKRQSVAFWCNPISGHATLYWYQQILGQGPKLLIQFQNNGVVDDSQLPKDRFSAERLKGVDSTLKIQPAKLEDSAVYLCASSIGTGAQGEQYFGPGTRLTVT.

This clonotype appeared many times. V usage is TRBV5-1 and J usage is TRBJ2-1; D tentatively fits TRBD1 or TRBD2 (5 bases each). Germline CDR1 and CDR2: SGHRS and YFSETQ. With 5 bases removed from V and 0 bases from J, the gap between germline ends came to 9 bases. The CDR3 runs 14 residues. The CDR3, as DNA: TGCGCCAGCAGTAGGGACCTCTCCTACAATGAGCAGTTCTTC. Encoded protein: CASSRDLSYNEQFF. Supplemented by reference TRBV5-1 and TRBJ2-1, the full variable domain reads KAGVTQTPRYLIKTRGQQVTLSCSPISGHRSVSWYQQTPGQGLQFLFEYFSETQRNKGNFPGRFSGRQFSNSRSEMNVSTLELGDSALYLCASSRDLSYNEQFFGPGTRLTVL.

This clonotype was observed at least ten times. At one boundary the junction diverges from the germline segment, which might be a read error. The chain is built from TRBV6-1 and TRBJ1-1, with D unresolved. The germline V gene has CDR1 MNHNS and CDR2 SASEGT. The CDR3 length is 13 residues. The CDR3 coding sequence is TGTGCCAGCAGCGAAGAGGGGAACACTGAAGCTTTCTTT. Its protein product is CASSEEGNTEAFF.

This clonotype was recorded only once. A read error is possible here, since a much larger clone lies one base away. Likely a read error: the CDR3 ends without its conserved phenylalanine or tryptophan. The chain carries TRBV5-5 and TRBJ1-2; D might be TRBD1 (5 bases). V lost 4 bases to trimming and J lost 5 bases, with 21 bases between them. Germline V CDR1 and CDR2: SGHKS, YYEKEE (reference sequence). CDR3 length: 16 amino acids. In nucleotides, the CDR3 is TGTGCCAGCAGCCCCCAATGGCAGGGAGATTTATATGGCTACACCTTA. Translating gives CASSPQWQGDLYGYTL.

CDR3 loop: CSARDRTGGSDTQYF. The CDR3 nucleotides are TGCAGTGCTAGAGATCGAACAGGGGGTTCAGATACGCAGTATTTT. This chain links TRBV20-1 with TRBJ2-3, with 8 bases aligning to TRBD1. V dropped 0 bases and J dropped 4; count of bases not matched to a gene: 6. This CDR3 contains 15 residues. CDR1 is DFQATT and CDR2 is SNEGSKA in the germline V gene (reference sequence).

In this sample, this clonotype turned up many times. The genes are TRBV30 and TRBJ2-5; 8 bases agree with TRBD2. V dropped 5 bases and J dropped 2; count of bases not matched to a gene: 1. The germline V gene has CDR1 GTSNPN and CDR2 SVGIG (reference sequence). The CDR3 loop spans 12 amino acids. The CDR3, as DNA: TGTGCCTGGCGCGGGGGGCAAGAGACCCAGTACTTC. Its protein is CAWRGGQETQYF.

The chain couples TRBV12-3 or TRBV12-4 to TRBJ2-7, with D perhaps matching TRBD2 (5 bases). The CDR3 extends over 12 amino acids. V lost 5 bases to trimming and J lost 3 bases, with 8 bases between them. This CDR3 reads CASSPEGYEQYF. CDR3 nucleotides: TGTGCCAGCAGTCCCGAGGGCTACGAGCAGTACTTC.

At least ten counts were recorded for this clonotype. V usage is TRBV3-1 and J usage is TRBJ2-7; D may be TRBD2 (5 bases). The CDR3 totals 12 residues. V gave up 6 bases and J gave up 2 bases, with 8 bases separating them. Germline V gene sequence: CDR1 LGHDT, CDR2 YNNKEL (reference sequence). Here the CDR3 DNA reads TGTGCCAGCAGGACCGGGACCTACGAGCAGTACTTC. Translated: CASRTGTYEQYF.

This clonotype has just a few counts. The chain joins TRBV29-1 to TRBJ2-1; maybe TRBD2 (6 bases). The germline V gene has CDR1 SQVTM and CDR2 ANQGSEA. The CDR3 is 10 residues long. Trimming shortened V by 6 bases and J by 10 bases, and 10 bases separated the two germline ends. Here the CDR3 reads CSVREDEQFF. CDR3 bases: TGCAGCGTCAGGGAGGACGAGCAGTTCTTC.

V is TRBV19 and J is TRBJ1-1, with TRBD1 as a possible D gene (5 bases). The CDR3 is 14 residues long. Between the trimmed V and J ends, which lost 9 bases and 5 bases, there was a span of 19 bases. Germline V CDR1 and CDR2: LNHDA, SQIVND (reference sequence). Here the CDR3 reads CASHRGGGVTEAFF. The CDR3 DNA reads as TGTGCCAGCCATCGGGGGGGGGGAGTGACTGAAGCTTTCTTT.

The gene calls are TRBV2 and TRBJ2-2; unclear D gene. Trimming removed 2 bases at V and 6 bases at J, with 13 bases between. Germline CDR1 SNHLY, CDR2 FYNNEI. This CDR3 is built from 15 residues. DNA of the CDR3: TGTGCCAGCAGTGAATTGGGGTTAGGGCCCGGGGAGCTGTTTTTT. Protein sequence: CASSELGLGPGELFF.

A few counts support this clonotype. The chain has TRBV20-1 and TRBJ1-6; D call uncertain. Germline CDR1 reads DFQATT; CDR2 reads SNEGSKA (reference sequence). There are 15 residues in the CDR3. The V gene lost 2 bases and the J gene lost 5 bases, with 13 bases spanning the gap. CDR3 nucleotides: TGCAGTGCTAGACGAGTTGACATAGATAATTCACCCCTCCACTTT. It encodes CSARRVDIDNSPLHF.

This clonotype was recorded a few times. The V and J genes are TRBV12-3 or TRBV12-4 and TRBJ1-2; unclear D gene. The CDR3 is made up of 13 amino acids. V lost 2 bases and J 6 bases, leaving 10 bases between the germline ends. CDR3 coding DNA: TGTGCCAGCAGTTTACGAGTGAGGAATGGCTACACCTTC. Its translation is CASSLRVRNGYTF.

The sample holds a few counts of this clonotype. The chain combines TRBV7-3 with TRBJ2-7; 8 nucleotides agree with TRBD1. The V and J ends lost 3 bases and 6 bases, in that order; junction bases with no gene match: 4. Germline CDR1 and CDR2: SGHTA and FQGTGA. The CDR3 is 13 amino acids. The CDR3 DNA is TGTGCCAGCAGCTTGAGCGACAGGGGCGAGCAGTACTTC. It translates to CASSLSDRGEQYF.